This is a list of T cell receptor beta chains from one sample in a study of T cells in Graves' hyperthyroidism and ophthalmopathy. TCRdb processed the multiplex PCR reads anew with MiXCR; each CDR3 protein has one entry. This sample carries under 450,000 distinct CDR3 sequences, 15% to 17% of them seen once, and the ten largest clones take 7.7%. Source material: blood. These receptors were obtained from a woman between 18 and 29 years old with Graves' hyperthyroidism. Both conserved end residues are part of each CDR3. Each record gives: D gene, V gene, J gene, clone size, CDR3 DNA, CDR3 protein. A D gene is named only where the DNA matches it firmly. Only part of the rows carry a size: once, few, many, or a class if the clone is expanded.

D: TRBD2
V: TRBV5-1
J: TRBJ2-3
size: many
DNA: TGCGCCAGCAGCTTGTCATCGGGAGGGTCCGGTGGTACGCAGTATTTT
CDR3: CASSLSSGGSGGTQYF

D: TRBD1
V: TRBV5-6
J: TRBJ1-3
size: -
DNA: TGTGCCAGCAGCTTACTGGACAGGGGAAACACCATATATTTT
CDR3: CASSLLDRGNTIYF

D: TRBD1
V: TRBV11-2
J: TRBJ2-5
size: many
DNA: TGTGCCAGCAGCTTAGAGCCAGGGGGATATGGGGAGACCCAGTACTTC
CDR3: CASSLEPGGYGETQYF

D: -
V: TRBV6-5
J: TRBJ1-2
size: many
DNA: TGTGCCAGCAGTTACTCGGAGGCCAACTATGGCTACACCTTC
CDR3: CASSYSEANYGYTF

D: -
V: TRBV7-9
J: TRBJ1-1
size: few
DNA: TGTGCCAGCAGCTCCTGGTCCGGTGGAGTCGGCAATGAAGCTTTCTTT
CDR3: CASSSWSGGVGNEAFF

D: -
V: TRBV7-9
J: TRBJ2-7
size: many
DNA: TGTGCCAGCAGCGAGGGACGGAAGAGCTCCTACGAGCAGTACTTC
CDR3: CASSEGRKSSYEQYF

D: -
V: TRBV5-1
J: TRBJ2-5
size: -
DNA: TGCGCCAGCAGCTTGGCCGGGGACCAAGAGACCCAGTACTTC
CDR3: CASSLAGDQETQYF

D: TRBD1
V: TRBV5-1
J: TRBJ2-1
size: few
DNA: TGCGCCAGCAGCCCGACAGGGATCCACAATGAGCAGTTCTTC
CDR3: CASSPTGIHNEQFF

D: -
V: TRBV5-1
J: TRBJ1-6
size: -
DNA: TGCGCCAGCAGCTTGGCCGGTCAAAGATATAATTCACCCCTCCACTTT
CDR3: CASSLAGQRYNSPLHF

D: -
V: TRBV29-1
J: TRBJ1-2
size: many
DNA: TGCAGCGTTGAAGCGCCCCTTAACTATGGCTACACCTTC
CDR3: CSVEAPLNYGYTF

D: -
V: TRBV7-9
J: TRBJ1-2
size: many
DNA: TGTGCCAGCAGCTTAGGATTGGGGGAACGGGACTATGGCTACACCTTC
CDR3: CASSLGLGERDYGYTF

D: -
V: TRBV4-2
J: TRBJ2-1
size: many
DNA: TGTGCCAGCAGCCAAGGATTCCCCCGGGGTGAGCAGTTCTTC
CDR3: CASSQGFPRGEQFF

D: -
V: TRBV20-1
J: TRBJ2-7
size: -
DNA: TGCAGTGCCGAGGAAGCGGGTGGAGCCTCCTACGAGCAGTACTTC
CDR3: CSAEEAGGASYEQYF

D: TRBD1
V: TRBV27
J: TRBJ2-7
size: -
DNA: TGTGCCAGCACACTGGGGACAGCGCAGTACTTC
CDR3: CASTLGTAQYF

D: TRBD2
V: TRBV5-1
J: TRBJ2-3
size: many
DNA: TGCGCCAGCAGCCCGGGGACTAGCGGAGAACGCACAGATACGCAGTATTTT
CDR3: CASSPGTSGERTDTQYF

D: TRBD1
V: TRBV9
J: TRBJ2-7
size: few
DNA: TGTGCCAGCAGCGCTCGGCCGGACAGGGGGAACGAGCAGTACTTC
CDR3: CASSARPDRGNEQYF

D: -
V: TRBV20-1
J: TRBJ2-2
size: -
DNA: TGCAGTGCTAGAGGGGGCAGGGGCGATATCAACACCGGGGAGCTGTTTTTT
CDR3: CSARGGRGDINTGELFF

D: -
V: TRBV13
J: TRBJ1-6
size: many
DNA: TGTGCCAGCAGCTTAGGAGGGAAATATAATTCACCCCTCCACTTT
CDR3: CASSLGGKYNSPLHF

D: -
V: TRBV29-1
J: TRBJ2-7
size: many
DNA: TGCAGCGTTGCGTGGGACACCGGCGAGCAGTACTTC
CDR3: CSVAWDTGEQYF

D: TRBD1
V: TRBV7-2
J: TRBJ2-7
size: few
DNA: TGTGCCAGCAGTTCCGGACAGGGGGCAGGCGAGCAGTACTTC
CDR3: CASSSGQGAGEQYF

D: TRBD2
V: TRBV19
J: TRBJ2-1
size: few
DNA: TGTGCCAGTAGTATAGAGGATAGCGGGAATTACAATGAGCAGTTCTTC
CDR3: CASSIEDSGNYNEQFF

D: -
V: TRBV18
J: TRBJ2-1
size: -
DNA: TGTGCCAGCTCCCTGACAGGGAGGAGACACAATGAGCAGTTCTTC
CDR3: CASSLTGRRHNEQFF

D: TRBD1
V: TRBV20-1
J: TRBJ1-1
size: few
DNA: TGCAGTGCTAGAGGAGGGGGCGTATGGGTCACTGAAGCTTTCTTT
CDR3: CSARGGGVWVTEAFF

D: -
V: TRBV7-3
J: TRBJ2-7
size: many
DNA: TGTGCCAGCAGCTCCTCCAATTACTACGAGCAGTACTTC
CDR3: CASSSSNYYEQYF

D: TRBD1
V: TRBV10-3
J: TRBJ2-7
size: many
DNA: TGTGCCACCGAGGGACAGGATGATTCCTACGAGCAGTACTTC
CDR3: CATEGQDDSYEQYF

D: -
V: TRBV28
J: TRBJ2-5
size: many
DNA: TGTGCCAGCAGTTTATTTTTGGGCAGCTCGCAACAGTACTTC
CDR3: CASSLFLGSSQQYF

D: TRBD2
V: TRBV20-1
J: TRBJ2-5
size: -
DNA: TGCAGTGCTTCCCTGACTAGCGGGAGGGGAGAGACCCAGTACTTC
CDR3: CSASLTSGRGETQYF

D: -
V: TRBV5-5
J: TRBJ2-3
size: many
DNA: TGTGCCAGCAGGCTCCACGGGGGTCTCCTAGTTACGCAGTATTTT
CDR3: CASRLHGGLLVTQYF

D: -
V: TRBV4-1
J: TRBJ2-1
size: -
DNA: TGCGCCAGCAGATTAAGCAATGAGCAGTTCTTC
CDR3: CASRLSNEQFF

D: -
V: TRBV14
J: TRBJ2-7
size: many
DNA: TGTGCCAGCAGCCAACTAAAATCAGGGTACGAGCAGTACTTC
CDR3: CASSQLKSGYEQYF

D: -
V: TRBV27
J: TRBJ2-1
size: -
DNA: TGTGCCAGCAGTTTGCGGGCGATTGCCTACAATGAGCAGTTCTTC
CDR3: CASSLRAIAYNEQFF

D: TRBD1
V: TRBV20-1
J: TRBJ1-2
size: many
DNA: TGCAGTGCGCGAGGCAGGGGGGACTATGGCTACACCTTC
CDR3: CSARGRGDYGYTF

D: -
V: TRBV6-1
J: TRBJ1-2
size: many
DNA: TGTGCCAGCAGTACCCGGACGGGCTATGGCTACACCTTC
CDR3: CASSTRTGYGYTF

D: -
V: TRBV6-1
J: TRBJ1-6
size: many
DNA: TGTGCCAGCAGTTACCGTAGGGGTAGCGATTCACCCCTCCACTTT
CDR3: CASSYRRGSDSPLHF

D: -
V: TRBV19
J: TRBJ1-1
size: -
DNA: TGTGCCAGTACCCCGAACGTAATCGGTGAAGCTTTCTTT
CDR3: CASTPNVIGEAFF

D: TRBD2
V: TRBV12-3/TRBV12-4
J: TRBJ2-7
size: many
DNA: TGTGCCAGCAGTTTGCTAGCGGGAGGCCTCTACGAGCAGTACTTC
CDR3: CASSLLAGGLYEQYF

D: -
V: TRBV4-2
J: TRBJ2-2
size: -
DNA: TGTGCCAGCAGCCAAGATCGGGCAAGGGAGCTGTTTTTT
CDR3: CASSQDRARELFF

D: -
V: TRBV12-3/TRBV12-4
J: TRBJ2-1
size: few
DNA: TGTGCCAGCCGTCGGCGGGCAAACAATGAGCAGTTCTTC
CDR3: CASRRRANNEQFF

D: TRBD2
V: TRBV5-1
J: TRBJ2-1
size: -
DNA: TGCGCCAGCAGCTGGGGAGGGACTAGCGGGAGGAGCAATGAGCAGTTCTTC
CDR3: CASSWGGTSGRSNEQFF

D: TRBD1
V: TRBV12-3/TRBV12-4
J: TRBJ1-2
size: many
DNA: TGTGCCAGCAGTCCCAGGACAGGGGGCGTAGATTTCTATGGCTACACCTTC
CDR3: CASSPRTGGVDFYGYTF

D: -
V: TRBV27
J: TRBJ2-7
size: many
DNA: TGTGCCAGCAGTTTATCGGTGGGACAACTCTACGAGCAGTACTTC
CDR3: CASSLSVGQLYEQYF

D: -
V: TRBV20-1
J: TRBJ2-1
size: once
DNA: TGCAGTGCTAGGACCGGAGGGCCGGCAAATGAGCAGTTCTTC
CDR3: CSARTGGPANEQFF

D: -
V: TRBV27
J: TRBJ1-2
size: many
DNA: TGTGCCAGCAGTTTCGGTAGTCAGTGGGTAAATGGCTACACCTTC
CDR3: CASSFGSQWVNGYTF

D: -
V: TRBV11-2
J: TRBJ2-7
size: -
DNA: TGTGCCAGCAATCCTCACAGACCCTACGAGCAGTACTTC
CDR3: CASNPHRPYEQYF

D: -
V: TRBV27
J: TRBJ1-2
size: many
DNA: TGTGCCAGCAGTTTCACGCAGGACTATGGCTACACCTTC
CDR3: CASSFTQDYGYTF

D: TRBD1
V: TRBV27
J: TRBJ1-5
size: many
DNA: TGTGCCAGCAGTCTCTACGGGACAGTTAGCAATCAGCCCCAGCATTTT
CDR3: CASSLYGTVSNQPQHF

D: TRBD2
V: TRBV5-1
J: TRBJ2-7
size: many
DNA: TGCGCCAGCAGCTTACCACTAGCGGGAGAGACCTACGAGCAGTACTTC
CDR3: CASSLPLAGETYEQYF

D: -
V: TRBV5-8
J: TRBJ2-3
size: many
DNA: TGTGCCTTTTCCTCGCGGACATCTCCGAGCACAGATACGCAGTATTTT
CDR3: CAFSSRTSPSTDTQYF

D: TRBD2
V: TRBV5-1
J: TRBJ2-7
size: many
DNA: TGCGCCAGCAGCTCCCGGACTAGCGGGGTTTCCTACGAGCAGTACTTC
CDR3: CASSSRTSGVSYEQYF

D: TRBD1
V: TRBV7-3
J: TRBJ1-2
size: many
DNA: TGTGCCAGCAGCCTTGAGGGGCCAGGGGGCTATGGCTACACCTTC
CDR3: CASSLEGPGGYGYTF

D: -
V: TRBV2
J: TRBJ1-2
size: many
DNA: TGTGCCAGTCTTAATTTGGGGAACTATGGCTACACCTTC
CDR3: CASLNLGNYGYTF

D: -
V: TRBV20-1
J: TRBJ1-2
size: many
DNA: TGCAGTGCTAGAGATCAAGGGAATGATGGCTACACCTTC
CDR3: CSARDQGNDGYTF

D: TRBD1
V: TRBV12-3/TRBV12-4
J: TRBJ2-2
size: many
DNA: TGTGCCAGCAGCACCCGGGACAGAAACACCGGGGAGCTGTTTTTT
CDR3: CASSTRDRNTGELFF

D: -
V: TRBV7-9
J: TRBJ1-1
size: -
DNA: TGTGCCAGCAGCCTGCCCCGAGCCTACCTTAACACTGAAGCTTTCTTT
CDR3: CASSLPRAYLNTEAFF